One sample yielded the 22 T cell receptor beta chains listed below, sequenced in a study of blood T cell repertoires in COVID-19. TCRdb's copy holds only in-frame clones and misses some; the assay was immunoSEQ multiplex PCR. The sample consists of some 16,000 clones, approximately 76% of them appearing once. Material: peripheral blood. The receptor set was obtained from an older man with active or convalescent COVID-19.

The chain has TRBV27 and TRBJ1-1; D unclear. Trimming removed 6 bases at V and 3 bases at J, with 5 bases between. Germline CDR1 is MNHEY and CDR2 is SMNVEV (reference sequence). The length of the CDR3 is 11 residues. In nucleotides, the CDR3 is TGTGCCAGCAGATCTTACACTGAAGCTTTCTTT. Its translation: CASRSYTEAFF.

The sample holds a few counts of this clone. This chain joins TRBV18 and TRBJ2-3; D is perhaps TRBD1 (6 bases). Germline CDR1 and CDR2: KGHSH and LQKENI. The V end lost 2 bases, the J end lost 6 bases, and 12 bases lay between the germline ends. The CDR3 has 14 residues. This CDR3 is CASSPTGLADTQYF. Written as DNA, the CDR3 is TGTGCCAGCTCACCAACAGGGTTGGCGGATACGCAGTATTTT.

This clone is medium-sized by share. The genes are TRBV19 and TRBJ2-7, with D tentatively TRBD2 (6 bases). Trimming cost V 6 bases and J 2 bases, with 11 bases left between them. Germline CDR1 is LNHDA and CDR2 is SQIVND (reference sequence). CDR3 size: 13 residues. The chain's CDR3 is CASSRTGAYEQYF. The CDR3 bases are TGTGCCAGTAGCAGAACGGGGGCCTACGAGCAGTACTTC.

This clone is medium-sized by share. The chain joins TRBV7-2 to TRBJ2-7, with D possibly matching TRBD1 (5 bases). The CDR3 is made up of 13 amino acids. The germline gives CDR1 SGHTA, CDR2 FQGNSA. Trimming left V 5 bases short and J 0 bases short, with 8 bases between. The CDR3 nucleotides read TGTGCCAGCAGCGGGGCGAGCTCCTACGAGCAGTACTTC. It specifies CASSGASSYEQYF.

This clone was picked up a small number of times. CDR3: CASSPVGARDTQYF. The CDR3 nucleotides are TGTGCCAGCAGCCCCGTGGGGGCTAGGGATACGCAGTATTTT. The chain joins TRBV11-3 to TRBJ2-3; D perhaps matches TRBD1 (6 bases). The CDR3 totals 14 residues. Deletions cut 5 bases from V and 6 bases from J, with 15 bases between. In germline, CDR1 is SGHNT, CDR2 YENEEA. Using reference TRBV11-3 and TRBJ2-3 for the parts outside the CDR3, the full variable domain is EAGVVQSPRYKIIEKKQPVAFWCNPISGHNTLYWYLQNLGQGPELLIRYENEEAVDDSQLPKDRFSAERLKGVDSTLKIQPAELGDSAVYLCASSPVGARDTQYFGPGTRLTVL.

V is TRBV10-3 and J is TRBJ1-2; D perhaps matches TRBD1 (6 bases). Germline loops: CDR1 ENHRY, CDR2 SYGVKD. The CDR3 spans 12 residues. V was clipped by 0 bases and J by 7 bases, with 6 bases between them. CDR3 nucleotides: TGTGCCATCAGTGAGTCAGGGGGTGGCTACACCTTC. Protein product: CAISESGGGYTF.

V and J are TRBV5-1 and TRBJ1-5; D is uncertain. The ends were cut back, 2 bases at V and 2 bases at J, with 11 bases in the middle. Germline CDR1 reads SGHRS; CDR2 reads YFSETQ. The CDR3 consists of 15 residues. CDR3 region: CASSFAGDGNQPQHF. CDR3 nucleotide sequence: TGCGCCAGCAGCTTCGCGGGAGACGGCAATCAGCCCCAGCATTTT. Drawing the rest from reference TRBV5-1 and TRBJ1-5, the complete variable domain is KAGVTQTPRYLIKTRGQQVTLSCSPISGHRSVSWYQQTPGQGLQFLFEYFSETQRNKGNFPGRFSGRQFSNSRSEMNVSTLELGDSALYLCASSFAGDGNQPQHFGDGTRLSIL.

The chain employs TRBV6-1 and TRBJ2-3; TRBD2 aligns across 8 bases. V was pared by 2 bases and J by 0 bases, with 13 bases of the junction left unmatched. Germline V gives CDR1 MNHNS, CDR2 SASEGT. This CDR3 has 19 residues. CDR3 in DNA: TGTGCCAGCAGTGAAATCTCGGGGGGGGTTAGCGGGAGCACAGATACGCAGTATTTT. This gives the protein CASSEISGGVSGSTDTQYF.

This clone has only a few counts. A read error is possible here, since a much larger clone lies one base away. This specimen includes other DNA sequences encoding the same CDR3. The V gene is TRBV6-6, the J gene TRBJ1-1, with D tentatively TRBD1 (6 bases). CDR1 is MNHNY, CDR2 SVGAGI, per germline (reference sequence). The CDR3 is 17 residues long. V was cut by 5 bases and J by 1 base, with 20 bases left in between. The CDR3 here is CASSPGTGGAGNTEAFF. In nucleotides, the CDR3 is TGTGCCAGCAGTCCCGGGACCGGGGGGGCGGGGAACACTGAAGCTTTCTTT.

The rearrangement joins TRBV5-6 to TRBJ2-5, with D perhaps matching TRBD1 (6 bases). With 4 bases removed from V and 2 bases from J, the gap between germline ends came to 24 bases. Germline V gene sequence: CDR1 SGHDT, CDR2 YYEEEE. The CDR3 has 18 amino acids. The CDR3 sequence: CASSPLGAGAVRQETQYF. As DNA, the CDR3 is TGTGCCAGCAGCCCCTTGGGGGCTGGGGCTGTTCGGCAAGAGACCCAGTACTTC.

This clone is categorized as medium-sized. This rearrangement joins TRBV5-1 to TRBJ1-2, with 7 nucleotides matching TRBD1. CDR1 is SGHRS and CDR2 is YFSETQ in the germline V gene. The CDR3 is made up of 13 amino acids. V gave up 3 bases and J gave up 5 bases; unmatched junction bases: 4. In nucleotides, the CDR3 is TGCGCCAGCAGCTCCGAGGGACAGTATGGCTACACCTTC. As protein: CASSSEGQYGYTF. Using reference TRBV5-1 and TRBJ1-2 for the parts outside the CDR3, the full variable domain is KAGVTQTPRYLIKTRGQQVTLSCSPISGHRSVSWYQQTPGQGLQFLFEYFSETQRNKGNFPGRFSGRQFSNSRSEMNVSTLELGDSALYLCASSSEGQYGYTFGSGTRLTVV.

The J gene is TRBJ2-3, the V gene TRBV10-2; TRBD2 might be the D (5 bases). This CDR3 has 13 amino acids. CDR1 and CDR2 from the germline V gene are WSHSY and SAAADI. V was pared by 6 bases and J by 2 bases, with 9 bases between. CDR3 amino acids: CASSLLDTDTQYF. CDR3 DNA sequence: TGCGCCAGCAGCTTACTAGACACAGATACGCAGTATTTT.

The gene calls are TRBV5-4 and TRBJ2-2; 7 nucleotides match TRBD1. V lost 4 bases and J lost 0; bases outside the gene matches: 3. CDR3 length: 15 residues. The germline V gene has CDR1 SGHNT and CDR2 YYREEE (reference sequence). The CDR3 nucleotides are TGTGCCAGCAGCAAAGGGACAGCGAACACCGGGGAGCTGTTTTTT. Translation: CASSKGTANTGELFF.

This chain uses TRBV2 with TRBJ2-5; 7 bases are shared with TRBD1. The CDR3 runs to 13 residues. V gave up 6 bases and J gave up 6 bases; unmatched junction bases: 7. Germline V lookup: CDR1 SNHLY, CDR2 FYNNEI. This chain's CDR3 is CASRGGAVKTQYF. The DNA of the CDR3 is TGTGCCAGCAGAGGGGGCGCAGTAAAGACCCAGTACTTC.

The V gene is TRBV5-4, the J gene TRBJ2-3; no reliable D call. Trimming cost V 3 bases and J 5 bases, with 7 bases left between them. CDR3 length equals 12 residues. The germline gives CDR1 SGHNT, CDR2 YYREEE (reference sequence). CDR3 in amino acids: CASSSGGDTQYF. CDR3 sequence (DNA): TGTGCCAGCAGCTCGGGTGGAGATACGCAGTATTTT.

The V gene is TRBV24-1, the J gene TRBJ2-7; no firm D call. The V gene lost 2 bases and the J gene lost 1 base, with 11 bases spanning the gap. There are 15 residues in the CDR3. Germline V gives CDR1 KGHDR, CDR2 SFDVKD. This CDR3 reads CATSDSAQMSYEQYF. The CDR3, as DNA: TGTGCCACCAGTGATTCGGCACAGATGTCCTACGAGCAGTACTTC.

The gene calls are TRBV23-1 and TRBJ1-6; tentative D call: TRBD1 (5 bases). Being an ORF, TRBV23-1 has a function that is uncertain. The CDR3 extends over 15 amino acids. V lost 6 bases and J lost 7, with 16 bases in between. The CDR3 here is CASRYGAGGNSPLHF. CDR3 bases: TGCGCCAGCAGGTACGGGGCCGGGGGAAATTCACCCCTCCACTTT.

J is TRBJ2-5 and V is TRBV27; the D is unclear. Trimming removed 6 bases from V and 1 base from J, with 9 bases in between. The germline gives CDR1 MNHEY, CDR2 SMNVEV (reference sequence). The CDR3 is 13 amino acids. The CDR3 DNA reads as TGTGCCAGCAGCCGGGTCGTCCAAGAGACCCAGTACTTC. As protein: CASSRVVQETQYF.

The chain joins TRBV5-6 to TRBJ2-3, with D possibly matching TRBD1 (5 bases). V was pared by 4 bases and J by 6 bases, with 15 bases between. This CDR3 spans 14 amino acids. Germline assignment: CDR1 SGHDT and CDR2 YYEEEE. The CDR3 sequence: CASSLQGQTDTQYF. The CDR3 nucleotides read TGTGCCAGCAGCCTCCAGGGTCAAACGGATACGCAGTATTTT.

The chain combines TRBV6-4 with TRBJ1-6, with D possibly TRBD1 on 6 matching bases. Germline V CDR1 and CDR2: MRHNA, SNTAGT. V was shortened by 8 bases and J by 7 bases, with 18 bases between the two germline ends. The CDR3 runs 15 residues. This CDR3 reads CASRWGAGDNSPLHF. In DNA form, the CDR3 reads TGTGCCAGCCGGTGGGGCGCAGGGGACAATTCACCCCTCCACTTT.

This rearrangement joins TRBV3-1 (or the pseudogene TRBV3-2) to TRBJ2-3; 11 bases map to TRBD1. Germline V gene sequence: CDR1 LGHDT, CDR2 YNNKEL (reference sequence). The CDR3 runs to 17 residues. V trimming: 2 bases; J trimming: 1 base; junction bases outside the gene matches: 5. The CDR3 DNA is TGTGCCAGCAGCCAAAGGGGACAGGGGGGGGGCACAGATACGCAGTATTTT. Encoded protein: CASSQRGQGGGTDTQYF.

This clone appeared once. V and J are TRBV11-3 and TRBJ2-7, with D unresolved. Germline CDR1 is SGHNT and CDR2 is YENEEA. V shed 1 base and J shed 6 bases, with 10 bases lying between them. This CDR3 is 13 amino acids long. DNA of the CDR3: TGTGCCAGCAGCTTAGCTGTCGGGTCCGAGCAGTACTTC. It codes for CASSLAVGSEQYF.